Listed here is a single TCR beta chain. Its antigen remains unidentified. The data belong to a study of T cells after posttransplantation cyclophosphamide. Assay used: immunoSEQ multiplex PCR; TCRdb lists only in-frame clones, some missing. The repertoire has tens of thousands of clones, 95% to 99% of them found once; the top ten carry 0.13%. Findings of the study overall: Later post-transplant blood repertoires were often dominated by donor CD8+ memory clones. TRB clonality was highly associated with recipient CMV seropositivity and reactivation.

V was trimmed by 8 bases and J by 1 base, leaving 14 bases between them. The CDR3 extends over 14 amino acids. Germline-derived CDR1 and CDR2 are LNHDA and SQIVND (reference sequence). The chain joins TRBV19 to TRBJ1-1, with D tentatively TRBD1 (5 bases). Sequenced sample: naive CD8+ T cells sorted from PBMCs. This receptor was taken from a middle-aged man in good health, CMV-negative, and a related stem cell transplant donor. The CDR3 region is CASSHGHPNTEAFF. The CDR3 DNA sequence: TGTGCCAGTTCCCATGGACACCCGAACACTGAAGCTTTCTTT. Drawing the rest from reference TRBV19 and TRBJ1-1, the complete variable domain is DGGITQSPKYLFRKEGQNVTLSCEQNLNHDAMYWYRQDPGQGLRLIYYSQIVNDFQKGDIAEGYSVSREKKESFPLTVTSAQKNPTAFYLCASSHGHPNTEAFFGQGTRLTVV.